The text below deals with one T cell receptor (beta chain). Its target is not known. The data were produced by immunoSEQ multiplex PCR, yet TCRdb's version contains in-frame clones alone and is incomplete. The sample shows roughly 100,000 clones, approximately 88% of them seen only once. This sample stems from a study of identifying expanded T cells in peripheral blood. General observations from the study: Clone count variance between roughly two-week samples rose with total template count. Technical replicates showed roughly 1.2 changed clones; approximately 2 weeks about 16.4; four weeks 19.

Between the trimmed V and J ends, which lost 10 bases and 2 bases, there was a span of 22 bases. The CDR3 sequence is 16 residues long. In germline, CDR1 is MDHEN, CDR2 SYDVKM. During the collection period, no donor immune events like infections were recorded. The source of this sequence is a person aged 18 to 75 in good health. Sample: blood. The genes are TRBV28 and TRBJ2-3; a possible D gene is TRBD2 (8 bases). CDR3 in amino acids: CATWTGGTRSTDTQYF. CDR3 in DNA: TGTGCCACCTGGACAGGCGGGACTAGGTCCACAGATACGCAGTATTTT.